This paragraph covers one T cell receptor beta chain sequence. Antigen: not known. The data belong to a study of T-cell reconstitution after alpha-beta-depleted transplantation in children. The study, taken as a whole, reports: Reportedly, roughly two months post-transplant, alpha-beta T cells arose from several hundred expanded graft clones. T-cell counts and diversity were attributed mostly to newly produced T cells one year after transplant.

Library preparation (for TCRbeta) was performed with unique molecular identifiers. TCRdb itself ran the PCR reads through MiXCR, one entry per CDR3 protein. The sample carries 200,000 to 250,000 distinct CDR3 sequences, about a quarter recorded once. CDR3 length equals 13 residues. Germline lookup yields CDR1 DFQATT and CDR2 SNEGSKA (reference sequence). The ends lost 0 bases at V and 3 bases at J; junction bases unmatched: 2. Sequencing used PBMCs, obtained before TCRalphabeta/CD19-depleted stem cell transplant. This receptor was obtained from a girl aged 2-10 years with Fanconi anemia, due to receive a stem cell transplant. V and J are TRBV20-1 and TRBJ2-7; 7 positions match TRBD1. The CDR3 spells CSARDYRGYEQYF. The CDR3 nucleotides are TGCAGTGCTAGAGACTACAGGGGCTACGAGCAGTACTTC.